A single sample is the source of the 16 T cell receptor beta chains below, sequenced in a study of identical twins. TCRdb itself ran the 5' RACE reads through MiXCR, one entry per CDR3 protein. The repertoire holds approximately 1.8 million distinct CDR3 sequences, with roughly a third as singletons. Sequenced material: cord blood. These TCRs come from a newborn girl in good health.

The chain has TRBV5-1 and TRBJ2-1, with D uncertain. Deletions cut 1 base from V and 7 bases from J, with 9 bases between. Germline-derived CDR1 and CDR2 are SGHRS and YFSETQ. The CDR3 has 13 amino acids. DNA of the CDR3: TGCGCCAGCAGCTTGTTCCCACCGAATGAGCAGTTCTTC. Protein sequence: CASSLFPPNEQFF.

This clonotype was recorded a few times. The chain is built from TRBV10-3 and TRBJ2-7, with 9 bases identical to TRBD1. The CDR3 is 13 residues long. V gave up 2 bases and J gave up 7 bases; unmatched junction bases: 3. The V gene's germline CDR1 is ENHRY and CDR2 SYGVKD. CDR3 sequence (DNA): TGTGCCATCAGTGAGCGAGACAGGGGGGAGCAGTACTTC. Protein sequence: CAISERDRGEQYF.

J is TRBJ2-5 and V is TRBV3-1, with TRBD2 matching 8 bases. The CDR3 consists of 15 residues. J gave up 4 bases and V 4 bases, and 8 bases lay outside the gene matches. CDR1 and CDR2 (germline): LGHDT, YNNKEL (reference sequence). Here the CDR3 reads CASSPFGGARETQYF. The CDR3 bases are TGTGCCAGCAGCCCTTTCGGGGGGGCGCGAGAGACCCAGTACTTC.

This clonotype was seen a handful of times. This CDR3 is CSAFTGGGNEKLFF. As DNA, the CDR3 is TGCAGTGCTTTCACAGGGGGAGGGAATGAAAAACTGTTTTTT. The chain combines TRBV20-1 with TRBJ1-4; 8 bases fit TRBD1. In germline, CDR1 is DFQATT, CDR2 SNEGSKA (reference sequence). This CDR3 has 14 amino acids. With 5 bases clipped from V and 5 bases from J, the junction kept 7 bases outside the gene matches.

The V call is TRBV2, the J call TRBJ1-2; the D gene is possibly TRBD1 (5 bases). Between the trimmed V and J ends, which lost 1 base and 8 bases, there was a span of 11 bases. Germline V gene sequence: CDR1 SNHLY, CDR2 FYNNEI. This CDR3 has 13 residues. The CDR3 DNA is TGTGCCAGCAGTGAAGGTGTGGGGGGAGGCTACACCTTC. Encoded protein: CASSEGVGGGYTF. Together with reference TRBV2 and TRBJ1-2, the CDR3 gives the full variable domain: EPEVTQTPSHQVTQMGQEVILRCVPISNHLYFYWYRQILGQKVEFLVSFYNNEISEKSEIFDDQFSVERPDGSNFTLKIRSTKLEDSAMYFCASSEGVGGGYTFGSGTRLTVV.

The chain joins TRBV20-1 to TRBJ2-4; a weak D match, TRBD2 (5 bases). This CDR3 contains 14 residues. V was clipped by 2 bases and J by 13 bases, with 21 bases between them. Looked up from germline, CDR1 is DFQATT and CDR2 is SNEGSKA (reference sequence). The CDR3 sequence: CSARRVAALGEQYF. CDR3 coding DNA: TGCAGTGCTAGAAGGGTAGCTGCCCTGGGAGAGCAGTACTTC.

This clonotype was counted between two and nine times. CDR3 sequence (DNA): TGCAGTGCTAGAAAAATTAGCACAGATACGCAGTATTTT. Translated: CSARKISTDTQYF. This chain links TRBV20-1 with TRBJ2-3; the D is unclear. Per the germline V gene, CDR1 is DFQATT and CDR2 is SNEGSKA (reference sequence). CDR3 length: 13 residues. Trimming removed 2 bases from V and 0 bases from J, with 6 bases in between.

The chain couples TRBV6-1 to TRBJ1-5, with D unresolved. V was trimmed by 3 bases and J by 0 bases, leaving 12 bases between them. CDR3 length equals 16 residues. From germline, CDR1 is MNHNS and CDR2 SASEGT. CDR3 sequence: CASSDPGPPSNQPQHF. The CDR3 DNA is TGTGCCAGCAGTGATCCGGGCCCCCCTAGCAATCAGCCCCAGCATTTT.

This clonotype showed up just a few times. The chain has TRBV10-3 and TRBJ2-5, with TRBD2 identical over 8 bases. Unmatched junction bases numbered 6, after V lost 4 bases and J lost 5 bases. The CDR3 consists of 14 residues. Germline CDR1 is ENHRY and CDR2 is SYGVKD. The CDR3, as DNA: TGTGCCATCAGTGGGACTAGCCATCCCGAGACCCAGTACTTC. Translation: CAISGTSHPETQYF.

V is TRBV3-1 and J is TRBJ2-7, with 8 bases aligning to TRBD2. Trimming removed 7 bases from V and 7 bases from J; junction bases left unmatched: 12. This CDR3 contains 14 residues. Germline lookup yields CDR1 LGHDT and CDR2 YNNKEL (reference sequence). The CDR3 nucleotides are TGTGCCAGCACCTATAGCGGGGTCTACAATGAGCAGTACTTC. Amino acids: CASTYSGVYNEQYF.

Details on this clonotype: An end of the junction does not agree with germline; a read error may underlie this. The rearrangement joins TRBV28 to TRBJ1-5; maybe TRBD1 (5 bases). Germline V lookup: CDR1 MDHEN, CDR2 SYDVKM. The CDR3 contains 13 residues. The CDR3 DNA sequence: TGTGCCGGCAGTTTTTTAGGGGATCAGCCCCAGCATTTT. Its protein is CAGSFLGDQPQHF.

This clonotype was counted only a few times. The CDR3 nucleotides are TGTGCCAGCAGTGTGACTAGCCGCCCCTACAATGAGCAGTTCTTC. Residues: CASSVTSRPYNEQFF. J is TRBJ2-1 and V is TRBV2; 7 nucleotides align to TRBD2. Germline values: CDR1 SNHLY, CDR2 FYNNEI. The J segment lost 2 bases and the V segment lost 4 bases, leaving 5 bases of the junction unmatched. This CDR3 is built from 15 residues.

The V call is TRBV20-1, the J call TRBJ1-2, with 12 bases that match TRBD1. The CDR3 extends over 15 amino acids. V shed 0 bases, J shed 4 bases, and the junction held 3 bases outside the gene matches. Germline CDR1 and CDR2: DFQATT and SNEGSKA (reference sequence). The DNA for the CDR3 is TGCAGTGCTAGAGAGGGGACAGGGGGCGGCTATGGCTACACCTTC. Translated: CSAREGTGGGYGYTF.

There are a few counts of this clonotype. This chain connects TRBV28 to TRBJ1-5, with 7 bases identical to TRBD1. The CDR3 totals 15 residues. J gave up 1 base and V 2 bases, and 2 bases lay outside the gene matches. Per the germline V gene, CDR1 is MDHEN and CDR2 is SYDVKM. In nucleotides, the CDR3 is TGTGCCAGCAGTTTACCCAGGGGGAGCAATCAGCCCCAGCATTTT. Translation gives CASSLPRGSNQPQHF.

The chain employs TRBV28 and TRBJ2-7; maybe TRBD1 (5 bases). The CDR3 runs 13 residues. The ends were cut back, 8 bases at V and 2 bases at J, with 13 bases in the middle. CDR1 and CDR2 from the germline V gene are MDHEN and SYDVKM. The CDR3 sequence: CASAAQGTYEQYF. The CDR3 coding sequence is TGTGCCAGCGCTGCCCAGGGTACCTACGAGCAGTACTTC.

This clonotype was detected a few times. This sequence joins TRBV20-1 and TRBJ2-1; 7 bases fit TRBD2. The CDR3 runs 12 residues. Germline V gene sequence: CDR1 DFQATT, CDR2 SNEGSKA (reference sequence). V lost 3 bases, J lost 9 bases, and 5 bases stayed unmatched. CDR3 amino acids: CSASGRLPEQFF. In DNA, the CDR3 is TGCAGTGCTAGCGGGAGGTTACCTGAGCAGTTCTTC.